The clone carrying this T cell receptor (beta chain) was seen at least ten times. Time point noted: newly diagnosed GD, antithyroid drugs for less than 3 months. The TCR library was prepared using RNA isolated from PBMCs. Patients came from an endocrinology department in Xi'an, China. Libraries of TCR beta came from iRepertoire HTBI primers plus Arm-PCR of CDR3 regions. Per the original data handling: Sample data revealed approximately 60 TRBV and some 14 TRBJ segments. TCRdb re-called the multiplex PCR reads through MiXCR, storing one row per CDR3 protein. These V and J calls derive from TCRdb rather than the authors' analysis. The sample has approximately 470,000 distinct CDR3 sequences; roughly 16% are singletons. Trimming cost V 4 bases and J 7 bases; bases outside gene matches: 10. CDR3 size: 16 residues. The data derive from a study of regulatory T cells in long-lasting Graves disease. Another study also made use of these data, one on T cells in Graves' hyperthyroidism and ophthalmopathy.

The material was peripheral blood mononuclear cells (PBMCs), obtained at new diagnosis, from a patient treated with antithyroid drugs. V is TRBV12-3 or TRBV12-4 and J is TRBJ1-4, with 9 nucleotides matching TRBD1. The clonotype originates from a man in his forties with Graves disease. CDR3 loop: CASSSRRQGEREKLFF. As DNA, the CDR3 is TGTGCCAGCAGTTCCCGTCGACAGGGGGAACGTGAAAAACTGTTTTTT.